The rows below give T cell receptor beta chains drawn from one sample of a study of T cell responses to AZD1222 COVID-19 vaccine. Assay: immunoSEQ multiplex PCR; the TCRdb copy retains only in-frame clones and omits some. There are some 130,000 clones in the sample; around 90% occur only once, and around 5.9% lies in the top ten. Sequenced here: peripheral blood, sampled on day 0 of AZD1222 vaccination. The receptors originated from an adult in good health. The CDR3 runs from the conserved cysteine through the conserved F or W. Fields, in order: clone size, J gene, D gene, V gene, CDR3 protein, CDR3 DNA. The D gene is left open where the match is weak. Where a row states a size, it is once, few, many or the class of an expanded clone; other rows omit it.

.	TRBJ1-2	.	TRBV7-9	CASSLDGNYGYTF	TGTGCCAGCAGCTTAGACGGAAACTATGGCTACACCTTC
.	TRBJ1-5	.	TRBV19	CASSQGYPNQPQHF	TGTGCCAGTAGTCAGGGTTACCCCAATCAGCCCCAGCATTTT
.	TRBJ1-3	.	TRBV9	CASNRDQGSGNTIYF	TGTGCCAGCAATCGGGATCAGGGATCTGGAAACACCATATATTTT
.	TRBJ1-1	.	TRBV28	CATSPLTVLNTEAFF	TGTGCCACCTCTCCTCTTACCGTTCTGAACACTGAAGCTTTCTTT
.	TRBJ1-5	.	TRBV27	CASSLMSGQPQHF	TGTGCCAGCAGTTTAATGTCGGGTCAGCCCCAGCATTTT
.	TRBJ2-7	TRBD1	TRBV20-1	CSALQGDEQYF	TGCAGTGCTCTACAGGGGGACGAGCAGTACTTC
.	TRBJ1-2	TRBD1	TRBV7-9	CASSLGTGQGGSGYTF	TGTGCCAGCAGCTTAGGGACGGGCCAAGGGGGCTCTGGCTACACCTTC
few	TRBJ1-1	TRBD1	TRBV7-6	CASSSRQGMNTEAFF	TGTGCCAGCAGCTCCCGACAGGGGATGAACACTGAAGCTTTCTTT
.	TRBJ2-3	.	TRBV7-3	CASSLSPDSTSTDTQYF	TGTGCCAGCAGCTTATCACCCGACAGCACCAGCACAGATACGCAGTATTTT
.	TRBJ2-5	.	TRBV6-2/TRBV6-3	CASSYSFRGQETQYF	TGTGCCAGCAGTTACTCCTTCCGGGGTCAGGAGACCCAGTACTTC
.	TRBJ2-2	.	TRBV5-8	CASNRRPNTGELFF	TGTGCCAGCAACCGACGTCCGAACACCGGGGAGCTGTTTTTT
.	TRBJ1-6	.	TRBV15	CATSRDGTGSSYNSPLHF	TGTGCCACCAGCAGAGATGGTACGGGGAGCTCCTATAATTCACCCCTCCACTTT
.	TRBJ1-6	TRBD1	TRBV3-1/TRBV3-2	CASSRAYGTGFSPLHF	TGTGCCAGCAGCCGAGCATACGGGACAGGGTTTTCACCCCTCCACTTT
few	TRBJ1-1	TRBD1	TRBV28	CASSLGGGWNTEAFF	TGTGCCAGCAGTTTAGGAGGGGGCTGGAACACTGAAGCTTTCTTT
.	TRBJ1-2	.	TRBV20-1	CSARSNYGYTF	TGCAGTGCTAGAAGTAACTATGGCTACACCTTC
.	TRBJ1-2	.	TRBV2	CASSFLWGYTF	TGTGCCAGCAGTTTTCTCTGGGGCTACACCTTC
.	TRBJ2-3	TRBD2	TRBV7-9	CASSLGLAGRTDTQYF	TGTGCCAGCAGCTTAGGACTAGCGGGTCGCACAGATACGCAGTATTTT
.	TRBJ2-7	TRBD1	TRBV7-9	CASSLSAGGPEQYF	TGTGCCAGCAGCTTGTCCGCAGGGGGACCCGAGCAGTACTTC
once	TRBJ1-1	.	TRBV5-6	CASSSVTDIQNTEAFF	TGTGCCAGCAGCTCGGTGACAGACATACAGAACACTGAAGCTTTCTTT
.	TRBJ2-3	.	TRBV5-4	CASSLEGGAEGTDTQYF	TGTGCCAGCAGCTTGGAAGGGGGGGCAGAGGGCACAGATACGCAGTATTTT
.	TRBJ2-3	.	TRBV6-2/TRBV6-3	CASSHGTTSTDTQYF	TGTGCCAGCAGCCACGGGACAACCTCCACAGATACGCAGTATTTT
once	TRBJ2-2	.	TRBV6-4	CASSDDLGRLYTGELFF	TGTGCCAGCAGTGACGATTTAGGCAGACTCTACACCGGGGAGCTGTTTTTT
.	TRBJ2-7	TRBD1	TRBV9	CASSADRGAHEQYF	TGTGCCAGCAGCGCCGACAGGGGGGCCCACGAGCAGTACTTC
.	TRBJ1-3	.	TRBV7-2	CASSLGGGTIYF	TGTGCCAGCAGCTTAGGTGGGGGGACCATATATTTT
.	TRBJ1-4	.	TRBV19	CASHFWGADEKLFF	TGTGCCAGCCACTTCTGGGGGGCTGATGAAAAACTGTTTTTT
.	TRBJ2-7	.	TRBV6-1	CASSEGNAYEQYF	TGTGCCAGCAGTGAAGGAAACGCCTACGAGCAGTACTTC
few	TRBJ1-5	.	TRBV15	CATSREFAGSANQPQHF	TGTGCCACCAGCAGAGAGTTCGCAGGCAGCGCCAATCAGCCCCAGCATTTT
.	TRBJ1-5	.	TRBV6-5	CASREYSGHQPQHF	TGTGCCAGCAGAGAGTATTCGGGGCATCAGCCCCAGCATTTT
few	TRBJ1-6	TRBD1	TRBV24-1	CATTRIGTGMPDYNSPLHF	TGTGCCACCACTAGAATCGGGACAGGGATGCCGGACTATAATTCACCCCTCCACTTT
.	TRBJ1-1	.	TRBV2	CASSSDRNTEAFF	TGTGCCAGCAGTTCGGACAGGAACACTGAAGCTTTCTTT
.	TRBJ2-7	.	TRBV2	CASSELGWSYEQYF	TGTGCCAGCAGTGAATTAGGGTGGTCCTACGAGCAGTACTTC
.	TRBJ1-2	.	TRBV19	CASSIAVGGSLNYGYTF	TGTGCCAGTAGTATAGCCGTCGGGGGCAGCCTTAACTATGGCTACACCTTC
.	TRBJ2-3	.	TRBV4-1	CASSRLGLGTDTQYF	TGCGCCAGCAGTAGGCTTGGACTCGGCACAGATACGCAGTATTTT
.	TRBJ1-2	TRBD1	TRBV25-1	CASSGQDRGLHGYTF	TGTGCCAGCAGTGGACAAGACAGGGGGCTTCATGGCTACACCTTC
.	TRBJ1-1	.	TRBV6-5	CASSYPTVQGTEAFF	TGTGCCAGCAGTTACCCGACCGTCCAGGGCACTGAAGCTTTCTTT
.	TRBJ1-5	.	TRBV7-9	CASSLGRAGAFQPQHF	TGTGCCAGCAGCTTAGGTAGGGCGGGGGCCTTTCAGCCCCAGCATTTT
.	TRBJ2-7	.	TRBV28	CASSFFRNEQYF	TGTGCCAGCAGTTTCTTCAGAAACGAGCAGTACTTC
once	TRBJ2-1	.	TRBV7-9	CASSLSREQFF	TGTGCCAGCAGCTTAAGTCGAGAGCAGTTCTTC
.	TRBJ2-1	TRBD2	TRBV3-1/TRBV3-2	CASSDGGLAVYNEQFF	TGTGCCAGCAGCGACGGAGGGCTAGCGGTATACAATGAGCAGTTCTTC
once	TRBJ2-1	.	TRBV18	CASSPSESYNEQFF	TGTGCCAGCTCACCCTCCGAGTCCTACAATGAGCAGTTCTTC
.	TRBJ1-6	.	TRBV7-9	CASSLGGGIESPLHF	TGTGCCAGCAGCTTAGGAGGAGGTATTGAGTCACCCCTCCACTTT